A selection of T cell receptor beta chains follows, all from one sample in a study of blood T cell repertoires in COVID-19. The protocol was immunoSEQ multiplex PCR, while the TCRdb copy is restricted to in-frame clones and leaves out a portion. The sample has 100,000 to 150,000 clones; 55% to 75% are singletons. Sequences were obtained from peripheral blood. These receptors all stem from a woman aged 70 to 79 with acute or convalescent COVID-19. Each CDR3 is given with its conserved first and last residue. The D gene is left open where the match is weak.

v_gene: TRBV7-8; d_gene: TRBD1; j_gene: TRBJ2-7; CDR3aa: CASSPGQGFYEQYF
v_gene: TRBV7-3; d_gene: TRBD1; j_gene: TRBJ2-5; CDR3aa: CASSRGTGETQYF
v_gene: TRBV19; d_gene: -; j_gene: TRBJ1-5; CDR3aa: CASSLGAGGVGQPQHF
v_gene: TRBV27; d_gene: -; j_gene: TRBJ1-6; CDR3aa: CASSARRVNSPLHF
v_gene: TRBV18; d_gene: -; j_gene: TRBJ2-7; CDR3aa: CASSLFVFEQYF
v_gene: TRBV7-2; d_gene: TRBD2; j_gene: TRBJ2-5; CDR3aa: CASSQTSGGAETQYF
v_gene: TRBV6-5; d_gene: -; j_gene: TRBJ2-2; CDR3aa: CASSYQQLNTGELFF
v_gene: TRBV5-8; d_gene: TRBD2; j_gene: TRBJ2-3; CDR3aa: CASLVAGGWADTQYF
v_gene: TRBV6-5; d_gene: -; j_gene: TRBJ1-1; CDR3aa: CASSYSSQDTEAFF
v_gene: TRBV10-3; d_gene: TRBD1; j_gene: TRBJ2-7; CDR3aa: CAINKDRAYEQYF
v_gene: TRBV6-5; d_gene: -; j_gene: TRBJ1-5; CDR3aa: CASSPATYNQPQHF
v_gene: TRBV11-3; d_gene: -; j_gene: TRBJ2-5; CDR3aa: CASSPGQQETQYF
v_gene: TRBV3-1/TRBV3-2; d_gene: -; j_gene: TRBJ2-2; CDR3aa: CASSQGRGTGELFF